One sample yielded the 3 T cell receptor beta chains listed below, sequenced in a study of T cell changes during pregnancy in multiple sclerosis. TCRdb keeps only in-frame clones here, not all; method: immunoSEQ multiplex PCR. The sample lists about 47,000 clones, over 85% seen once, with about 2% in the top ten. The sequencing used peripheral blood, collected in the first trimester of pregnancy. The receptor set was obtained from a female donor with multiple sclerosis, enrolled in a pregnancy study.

CDR3 in DNA: TGTGCCAGTAGTATAGGTGGAGACACTGAAGCTTTCTTT. The encoded protein is CASSIGGDTEAFF. This chain links TRBV19 with TRBJ1-1, with no clear D. This CDR3 contains 13 residues. V was pared by 1 base and J by 3 bases, with 6 bases between. Germline V gives CDR1 LNHDA, CDR2 SQIVND (reference sequence). The variable domain in full, completed from reference TRBV19 and TRBJ1-1, reads DGGITQSPKYLFRKEGQNVTLSCEQNLNHDAMYWYRQDPGQGLRLIYYSQIVNDFQKGDIAEGYSVSREKKESFPLTVTSAQKNPTAFYLCASSIGGDTEAFFGQGTRLTVV.

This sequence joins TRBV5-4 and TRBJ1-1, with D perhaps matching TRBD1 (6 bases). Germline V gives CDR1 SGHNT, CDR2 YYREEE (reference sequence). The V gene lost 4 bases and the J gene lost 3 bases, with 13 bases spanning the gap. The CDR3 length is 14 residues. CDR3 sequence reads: CASSPGGLDTEAFF. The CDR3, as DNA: TGTGCCAGCAGCCCGGGGGGCCTGGACACTGAAGCTTTCTTT.

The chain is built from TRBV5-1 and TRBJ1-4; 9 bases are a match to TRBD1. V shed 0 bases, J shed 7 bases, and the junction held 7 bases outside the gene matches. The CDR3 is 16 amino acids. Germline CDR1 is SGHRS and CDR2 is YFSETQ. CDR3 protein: CASSLARRQGGEKLFF. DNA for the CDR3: TGCGCCAGCAGCTTGGCCCGGAGACAGGGGGGTGAAAAACTGTTTTTT.